This entry describes one TCR beta chain. This specimen includes other DNA sequences encoding the same CDR3. The healthy adult donors were HIV-negative and reported no recent acute infections or vaccinations. This specimen comes from a study of shared clonotypes between healthy human individuals. An even split of each subset's genomic DNA across several immunoSEQ plates was performed. Some clones are missing from TCRdb's copy, which holds only in-frame ones; the method was immunoSEQ multiplex PCR. Of a few million clones listed, approximately 94% were seen once; the top ten hold around 0.15%. Trimming took 5 bases from V and 5 from J; bases not matched to a gene: 5. CDR1 LNHDA and CDR2 SQIVND come from the germline V gene (reference sequence). The CDR3 loop spans 14 amino acids.

This TCR was sampled from a man between 18 and 29 years old in good health. The genes are TRBV19 and TRBJ2-2, with 7 bases lining up with TRBD1. Sequencing was done on a sample of naive CD4+ T cells sorted from blood. The sample's subset: CD45RA+ positively selected. The DNA for the CDR3 is TGTGCCAGTAGTTCGACAGGGAATACCGGGGAGCTGTTTTTT. Translating gives CASSSTGNTGELFF.